The 6 T cell receptor beta chains given below trace back to one sample, sequenced in a study of regulatory T cells in long-lasting Graves disease. Researchers made TCR beta libraries by using iRepertoire HTBI primers and running Arm-PCR on CDR3 regions. Via MiXCR, TCRdb re-called the multiplex PCR reads, giving one row per CDR3 protein. There are about 420,000 distinct CDR3 sequences in the sample; 16% occur only once, and roughly 23% lies in the top ten. The time point: newly diagnosed GD, antithyroid drugs for less than 3 months. PBMC-extracted RNA yielded the TCR library. The sample also formed part of further work on T cells in Graves' hyperthyroidism and ophthalmopathy.

Here the sequenced sample was peripheral blood mononuclear cells (PBMCs), taken at new diagnosis, from a patient treated with antithyroid drugs. The receptors shown here come from a woman aged 18-29 years with Graves disease.

This clonotype was counted at least ten times. The chain has TRBV5-1 and TRBJ1-3; TRBD1 might be the D (6 bases). Germline-derived CDR1 and CDR2 are SGHRS and YFSETQ. The V end lost 4 bases, the J end lost 15 bases, and 20 bases lay between the germline ends. The CDR3 is made up of 13 amino acids. CDR3 region: CASSPNPSGTRYF. DNA of the CDR3: TGCGCCAGCAGCCCGAACCCCTCCGGGACAAGATATTTT.

This clonotype was counted at least ten times. The rearrangement joins TRBV6-1 to TRBJ1-1; D remains ambiguous. The CDR3 is made up of 13 amino acids. Germline V lookup: CDR1 MNHNS, CDR2 SASEGT. V lost 7 bases, J lost 3 bases, and 12 bases lay in between. The CDR3 loop reads CASISTGYTEAFF. CDR3 sequence (DNA): TGTGCCAGCATTTCTACGGGGTACACTGAAGCTTTCTTT.

At least ten counts were recorded for this clonotype. V and J are TRBV5-1 and TRBJ2-3; 8 bases are shared with TRBD1. The V gene's germline CDR1 is SGHRS and CDR2 YFSETQ. There are 17 residues in the CDR3. V dropped 1 base and J dropped 2; count of bases not matched to a gene: 9. CDR3 sequence reads: CASSLHMQGALTDTQYF. In nucleotides, the CDR3 is TGCGCCAGCAGCTTGCATATGCAGGGGGCCCTCACAGATACGCAGTATTTT.

The CDR3 sequence is CASSSFVRASETEKLFF. CDR3 DNA: TGTGCCAGCAGTTCCTTCGTTCGGGCCTCTGAGACGGAAAAACTGTTTTTT. This chain connects TRBV28 to TRBJ1-4, with D uncertain. The length of the CDR3 is 17 residues. Trimming removed 4 bases at V and 8 bases at J, with 23 bases between. Looked up from germline, CDR1 is MDHEN and CDR2 is SYDVKM.

On this clonotype itself: A single base separates this from a much larger clone, so it may be a read error. The chain couples TRBV6-2 or TRBV6-3 to TRBJ2-7, with a possible D match to TRBD2 (5 bases). Trimming shortened V by 0 bases and J by 7 bases, and 16 bases separated the two germline ends. CDR3 size: 15 residues. CDR1 and CDR2 from the germline V gene are MNHEY and SVGEGT. The chain's CDR3 is CASSYSGNLYNEQYF. The CDR3, as DNA: TGTGCCAGCAGTTACTCCGGGAACCTGTACAATGAGCAGTACTTC.

There are many counts of this clonotype. The chain carries TRBV7-2 and TRBJ2-7, with 8 bases matching TRBD2. The CDR3 runs 15 residues. Per the germline V gene, CDR1 is SGHTA and CDR2 is FQGNSA. V gave up 5 bases and J gave up 4 bases; unmatched junction bases: 10. DNA of the CDR3: TGTGCCAGCAGCCCTGCCAGCGGGAGACTTTACGAGCAGTACTTC. Protein product: CASSPASGRLYEQYF.